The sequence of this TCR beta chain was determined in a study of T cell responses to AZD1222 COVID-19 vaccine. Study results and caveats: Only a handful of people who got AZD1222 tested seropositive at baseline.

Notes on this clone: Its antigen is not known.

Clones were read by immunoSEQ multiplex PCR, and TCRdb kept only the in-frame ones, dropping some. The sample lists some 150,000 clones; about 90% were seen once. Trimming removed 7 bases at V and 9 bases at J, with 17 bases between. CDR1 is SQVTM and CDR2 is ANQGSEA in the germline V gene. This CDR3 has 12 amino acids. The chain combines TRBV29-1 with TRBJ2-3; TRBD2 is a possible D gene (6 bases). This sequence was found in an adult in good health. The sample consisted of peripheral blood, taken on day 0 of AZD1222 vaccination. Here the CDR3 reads CSGRDSPGTQYF. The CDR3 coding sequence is TGCAGCGGCCGGGACTCCCCGGGGACGCAGTATTTT.